In its sample, the clone carrying this TCR beta chain was seen once. The data derive from a study of blood T cell repertoires in COVID-19. Study-wide context: The United States, Italy and Spain supplied acute and convalescent COVID-19 samples. The cDNA or gDNA used as material had been derived from T cells, B-cell-depleted T cells, or PBMCs.

Those who participated ranged in age from roughly 18 to 90 years and resided in under 25 US areas. CDR1 is SGHRS, CDR2 YFSETQ, per germline. Between the trimmed V and J ends, which lost 0 bases and 6 bases, there was a span of 13 bases. The CDR3 length is 14 residues. Methods used by the authors: Nucleated cell counts were estimated from reference gene primer amplification. Method: immunoSEQ multiplex PCR; TCRdb's copy keeps in-frame clones and lacks some. The D gene and trimming were derived from the DNA, and the V and J assignments and clone size from that table. The table lists 250,000 to 300,000 clones, 75% to 90% of them singletons.

V gene TRBV5-1 combines with J gene TRBJ2-7; D is possibly TRBD2 (5 bases). The sequenced material came from PBMCs or T cells enriched from blood (not recorded which). The sequence was collected from a woman aged 40 to 50 who had recovered from COVID-19. CDR3 in amino acids: CASSLGLADREQYF. CDR3 nucleotide sequence: TGCGCCAGCAGCTTGGGGCTAGCCGATCGCGAGCAGTACTTC. Supplemented by reference TRBV5-1 and TRBJ2-7, the full variable domain reads KAGVTQTPRYLIKTRGQQVTLSCSPISGHRSVSWYQQTPGQGLQFLFEYFSETQRNKGNFPGRFSGRQFSNSRSEMNVSTLELGDSALYLCASSLGLADREQYFGPGTRLTVT.